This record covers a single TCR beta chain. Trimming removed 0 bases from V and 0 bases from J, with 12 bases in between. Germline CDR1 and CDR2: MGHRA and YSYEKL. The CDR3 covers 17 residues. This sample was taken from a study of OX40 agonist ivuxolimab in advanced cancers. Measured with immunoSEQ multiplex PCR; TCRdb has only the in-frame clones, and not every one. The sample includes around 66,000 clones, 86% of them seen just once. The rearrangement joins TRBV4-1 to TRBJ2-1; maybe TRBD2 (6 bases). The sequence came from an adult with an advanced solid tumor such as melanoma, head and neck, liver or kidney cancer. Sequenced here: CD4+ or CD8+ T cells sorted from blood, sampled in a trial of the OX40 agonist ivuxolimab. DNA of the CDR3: TGCGCCAGCAGCCAAGAAGCGGGCAGCAGCTCCTACAATGAGCAGTTCTTC. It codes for CASSQEAGSSSYNEQFF.